These 21 T cell receptor beta chains originate from one sample sequenced in a study of T-cell memory formation after mild COVID-19. TCRdb called the 5' RACE reads again in MiXCR, with one record for every CDR3 protein. The table lists around 300,000 distinct CDR3 sequences, 12% to 15% of them singletons. Source material: PBMCs or a T cell subset sorted from them (not recorded which). These receptors were collected from a man aged 18-30 years who had mild COVID-19 (a few samples of this study predate the infection). Cell type and time point are not known.

A few counts support this clonotype. V usage is TRBV4-2 and J usage is TRBJ1-5; 8 bases fit TRBD1. The CDR3 is 15 residues long. Germline CDR1 LGHNA, CDR2 YNFKEQ. V shed 6 bases, J shed 1 base, and the junction held 5 bases outside the gene matches. Written as DNA, the CDR3 is TGTGCCAGCAGTCTCCAGGGGGCAAGCAATCAGCCCCAGCATTTT. It specifies CASSLQGASNQPQHF.

The chain links TRBV14 to TRBJ1-2; D gene ambiguous. The CDR3 runs to 15 residues. Germline V gives CDR1 SGHDN, CDR2 FVKESK. V lost 0 bases to trimming and J lost 3 bases, with 11 bases between them. CDR3 nucleotides: TGTGCCAGCAGCCAAGATCTAGGACGGGACTATGGCTACACCTTC. It translates to CASSQDLGRDYGYTF.

Ten or more counts support this clonotype. This chain links TRBV7-7 with TRBJ2-1; perhaps TRBD2 as D (5 bases). The CDR3 is 15 amino acids. Per germline, CDR1 SSHAT and CDR2 FNYEAQ (reference sequence). V lost 1 base and J lost 2, with 9 bases in between. As DNA, the CDR3 is TGTGCCAGCAGCTTAGATCCTAGCACCTACAATGAGCAGTTCTTC. It specifies CASSLDPSTYNEQFF.

The rearrangement uses TRBV7-2 and TRBJ2-1; TRBD2 matches 9 bases. The V gene end was trimmed by 5 bases and the J gene end by 9 bases; junction bases not matched to a gene: 11. CDR3 length: 15 amino acids. Germline-derived CDR1 and CDR2 are SGHTA and FQGNSA. CDR3 protein: CASSRGRGGVGEQFF. The CDR3 nucleotides are TGTGCCAGCAGCCGAGGGCGGGGGGGCGTCGGTGAGCAGTTCTTC.

J is TRBJ2-7 and V is TRBV20-1; 9 bases line up with TRBD2. Trimming took 2 bases from V and 6 from J; bases not matched to a gene: 5. This CDR3 has 13 amino acids. The germline V gene has CDR1 DFQATT and CDR2 SNEGSKA (reference sequence). The CDR3 reads CSARSGLAPEQYV. CDR3 bases: TGCAGTGCTAGATCTGGACTAGCGCCCGAGCAGTACGTC.

The rearrangement links TRBV5-6 to TRBJ2-1, with 12 nucleotides matching TRBD2. The CDR3 is 15 amino acids. The junction had 3 bases not matched to a gene; V was cut back by 0 bases and J by 8 bases. The germline CDR1 and CDR2 sequences are SGHDT and YYEEEE. The CDR3 DNA is TGTGCCAGCAGCTTGGTCCTAGCGGGGGGGCATGAGCAGTTCTTC. This encodes CASSLVLAGGHEQFF.

This clonotype was recorded a few times. This rearrangement joins TRBV6-5 to TRBJ1-2, with TRBD1 as a possible D gene (5 bases). The CDR3 contains 13 residues. Trimming left V 5 bases short and J 4 bases short, with 11 bases between. Per germline, CDR1 MNHEY and CDR2 SVGAGI. The DNA of the CDR3 is TGTGCCAGCAGTCAACAGGCTTCCTATGGCTACACCTTC. The encoded protein is CASSQQASYGYTF.

This clonotype was seen a few times. The chain carries TRBV7-2 and TRBJ1-6; D is uncertain. V lost 6 bases to trimming and J lost 6 bases, with 12 bases between them. There are 14 residues in the CDR3. Germline loops: CDR1 SGHTA, CDR2 FQGNSA. The CDR3 protein is CASSFQAPNSPLHF. The CDR3 DNA sequence: TGTGCCAGCAGTTTTCAGGCCCCTAATTCACCCCTCCACTTT.

This clonotype occurred a few times. CDR3 in DNA: TGTGCCAGCAGCTCAGGACTTAGGGAGACCCAGTACTTC. Translation: CASSSGLRETQYF. The chain uses TRBV7-2 and TRBJ2-5; possibly TRBD2 for D (5 bases). CDR1 is SGHTA and CDR2 is FQGNSA in the germline V gene. V was shortened by 4 bases and J by 5 bases, with 11 bases between the two germline ends. The CDR3 contains 13 residues.

This clonotype has ten or more counts. The chain joins TRBV5-1 to TRBJ2-7, with 10 bases matching TRBD1. J gave up 5 bases and V 5 bases, and 13 bases lay outside the gene matches. This CDR3 contains 16 residues. Germline CDR1 SGHRS, CDR2 YFSETQ. In nucleotides, the CDR3 is TGCGCCAGCAGGACAATTCCGGGACAGGGGTTCAACGAGCAGTACTTC. Protein product: CASRTIPGQGFNEQYF.

The rearrangement joins TRBV12-3 or TRBV12-4 to TRBJ1-6; D might be TRBD1 (6 bases). With 5 bases removed from V and 5 bases from J, the gap between germline ends came to 7 bases. The CDR3 contains 13 residues. The CDR3 spells CASSQGNNSPLHF. The CDR3 nucleotides are TGTGCCAGCAGTCAGGGGAATAATTCACCCCTCCACTTT.

In its sample, this clonotype was seen a few times. The rearrangement links TRBV4-1 to TRBJ2-5; D is uncertain. Germline CDR1 MGHRA, CDR2 YSYEKL. V lost 3 bases and J 1 base, leaving 6 bases between the germline ends. This CDR3 is built from 13 residues. CDR3 sequence (DNA): TGCGCCAGCAGCCACCTGGCCCAAGAGACCCAGTACTTC. Translation gives CASSHLAQETQYF.

This clonotype has a count of ten or more. V gene TRBV18 combines with J gene TRBJ2-7; D is uncertain. CDR1 KGHSH and CDR2 LQKENI come from the germline V gene. V was cut by 6 bases and J by 2 bases, with 11 bases left in between. The CDR3 is 13 residues long. The CDR3 loop is CASSLVGAYEQYV. The CDR3, as DNA: TGTGCCAGCTCCTTAGTTGGGGCCTACGAGCAGTACGTC.

This clonotype was observed a handful of times. This chain connects TRBV4-1 to TRBJ1-5, with D possibly being TRBD1 (6 bases). Trimming cost V 4 bases and J 3 bases, with 16 bases left between them. Germline lookup yields CDR1 MGHRA and CDR2 YSYEKL. There are 16 residues in the CDR3. Here the CDR3 reads CASSLRGDGVNQPQHF. DNA for the CDR3: TGCGCCAGCAGCCTCAGGGGAGATGGCGTCAATCAGCCCCAGCATTTT.

CDR3 protein: CASSDVSLADTEAFF. DNA for the CDR3: TGTGCCAGCAGCGACGTTAGCCTCGCGGACACTGAAGCTTTCTTT. The V call is TRBV9, the J call TRBJ1-1; D gene uncertain. Germline CDR1 is SGDLS and CDR2 is YYNGEE. V was cut by 3 bases and J by 3 bases, with 15 bases left in between. This CDR3 spans 15 amino acids.

This clonotype has ten or more counts. The chain uses TRBV15 and TRBJ2-5, with D perhaps assigned TRBD1 or TRBD2 (5 bases each). This CDR3 is 17 amino acids long. V lost 0 bases to trimming and J lost 4 bases, with 18 bases between them. Germline CDR1 is LNHNV and CDR2 is YYDKDF (reference sequence). Here the CDR3 reads CATSRDLRDPRGETQYF. The CDR3 region has the DNA TGTGCCACCAGCAGAGATCTCCGGGACCCGAGAGGAGAGACCCAGTACTTC.

In this sample, this clonotype turned up a few times. This chain links TRBV15 with TRBJ2-3, with TRBD1 as a possible D gene (6 bases). The CDR3 has 16 amino acids. The germline V and J ends were trimmed by 3 bases and 1 base, with 14 bases remaining between them. CDR1 LNHNV and CDR2 YYDKDF come from the germline V gene (reference sequence). The CDR3 spells CATSRPTGFGTDTQYF. The CDR3 coding sequence is TGTGCCACCAGCAGGCCAACAGGGTTCGGCACAGATACGCAGTATTTT.

Only a few counts were recorded for this clonotype. The chain is built from TRBV29-1 and TRBJ1-4; 7 positions agree with TRBD1. Per the germline V gene, CDR1 is SQVTM and CDR2 is ANQGSEA. After removal of 4 bases from V and 7 bases from J, the junction contained 3 bases not matched to a gene. The CDR3 has 12 residues. The CDR3 spells CSVGQGSEKLFF. As DNA, the CDR3 is TGCAGCGTTGGACAGGGCTCTGAAAAACTGTTTTTT. Together with reference TRBV29-1 and TRBJ1-4, the CDR3 gives the full variable domain: SAVISQKPSRDICQRGTSLTIQCQVDSQVTMMFWYRQQPGQSLTLIATANQGSEATYESGFVIDKFPISRPNLTFSTLTVSNMSPEDSSIYLCSVGQGSEKLFFGSGTQLSVL.

The rearrangement joins TRBV7-8 to TRBJ2-7; TRBD2 is a possible D gene (5 bases). Germline V CDR1 and CDR2: SGHVS, FQNEAQ. V was pared by 3 bases and J by 6 bases, with 18 bases between. The CDR3 loop spans 15 amino acids. The DNA of the CDR3 is TGTGCCAGCAGCTTCTACACGGGAACTCTCGCCGAGCAGTACGTC. This translates into CASSFYTGTLAEQYV.

This clonotype was found a few times. V gene TRBV7-9 combines with J gene TRBJ2-3, with 9 bases that match TRBD2. CDR1 SEHNR and CDR2 FQNEAQ come from the germline V gene (reference sequence). The CDR3 runs to 15 residues. V gave up 4 bases and J gave up 0 bases; unmatched junction bases: 2. The CDR3 loop is CASSSSGESTDTQYF. CDR3 DNA: TGTGCCAGCAGCTCTAGCGGGGAAAGCACAGATACGCAGTATTTT.

This clonotype was found many times. One end of the junction is discordant with germline, which a read error may explain. The chain carries TRBV28 and TRBJ1-2; D is undetermined. The CDR3 sequence is 13 residues long. The V gene's germline CDR1 is MDHEN and CDR2 SYDVKM. CDR3 loop: CASRAPSNHGYTF. The CDR3 DNA reads TGTGCCAGCAGGGCCCCAAGTAACCATGGCTACACCTTC.